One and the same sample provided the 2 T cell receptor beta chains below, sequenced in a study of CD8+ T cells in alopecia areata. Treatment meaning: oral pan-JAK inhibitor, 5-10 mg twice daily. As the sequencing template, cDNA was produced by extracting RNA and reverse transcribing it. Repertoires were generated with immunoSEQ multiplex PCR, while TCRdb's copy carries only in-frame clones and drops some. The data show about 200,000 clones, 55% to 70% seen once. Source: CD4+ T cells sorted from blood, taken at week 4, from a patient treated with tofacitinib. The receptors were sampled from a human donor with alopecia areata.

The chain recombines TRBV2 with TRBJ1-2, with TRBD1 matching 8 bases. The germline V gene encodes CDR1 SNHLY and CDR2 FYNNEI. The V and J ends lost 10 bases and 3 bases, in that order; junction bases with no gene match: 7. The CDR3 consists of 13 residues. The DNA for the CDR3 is TGTGCCAAGTACAGGGGGAATCACTATGGCTACACCTTC. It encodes CAKYRGNHYGYTF.

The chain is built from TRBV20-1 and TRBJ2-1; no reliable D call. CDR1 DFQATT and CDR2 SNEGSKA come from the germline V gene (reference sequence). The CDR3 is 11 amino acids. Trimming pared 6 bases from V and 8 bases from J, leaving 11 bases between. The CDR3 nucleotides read TGCAGTGCCCCCGCACTCTATGAGCAGTTCTTC. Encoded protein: CSAPALYEQFF.